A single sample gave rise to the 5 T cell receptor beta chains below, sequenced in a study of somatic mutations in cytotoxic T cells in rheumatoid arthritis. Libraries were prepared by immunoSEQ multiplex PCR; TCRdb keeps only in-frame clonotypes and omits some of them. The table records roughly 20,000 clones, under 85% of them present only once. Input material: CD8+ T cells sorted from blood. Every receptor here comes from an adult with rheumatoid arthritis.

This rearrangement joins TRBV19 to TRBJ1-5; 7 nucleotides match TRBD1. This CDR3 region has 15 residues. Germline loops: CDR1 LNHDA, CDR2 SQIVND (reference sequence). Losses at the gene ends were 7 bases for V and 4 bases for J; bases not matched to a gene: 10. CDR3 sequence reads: CASNLGTAENQPQHF. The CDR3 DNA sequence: TGTGCCAGTAACCTCGGGACAGCCGAAAATCAGCCCCAGCATTTT.

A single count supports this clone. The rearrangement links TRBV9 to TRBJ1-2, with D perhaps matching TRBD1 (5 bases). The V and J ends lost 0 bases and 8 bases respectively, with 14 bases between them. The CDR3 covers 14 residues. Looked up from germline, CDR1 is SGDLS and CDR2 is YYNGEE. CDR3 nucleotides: TGTGCCAGCAGCGTAGGGGGGACCGGCGGCGGCTACACCTTC. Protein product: CASSVGGTGGGYTF.

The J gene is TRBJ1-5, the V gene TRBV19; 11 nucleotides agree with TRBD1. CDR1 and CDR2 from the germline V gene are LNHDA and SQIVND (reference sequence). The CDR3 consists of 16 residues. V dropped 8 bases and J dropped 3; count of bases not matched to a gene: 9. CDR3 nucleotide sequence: TGTGCCAGTGGGGCGGGGACAGGGGGGCACAATCAGCCCCAGCATTTT. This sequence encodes CASGAGTGGHNQPQHF.

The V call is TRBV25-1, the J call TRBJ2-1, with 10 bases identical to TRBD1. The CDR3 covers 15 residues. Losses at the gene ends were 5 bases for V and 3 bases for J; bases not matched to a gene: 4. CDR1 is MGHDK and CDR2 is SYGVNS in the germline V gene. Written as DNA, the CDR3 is TGTGCCAGCAGTTCCGGGACAGGGGACTACAATGAGCAGTTCTTC. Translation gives CASSSGTGDYNEQFF.

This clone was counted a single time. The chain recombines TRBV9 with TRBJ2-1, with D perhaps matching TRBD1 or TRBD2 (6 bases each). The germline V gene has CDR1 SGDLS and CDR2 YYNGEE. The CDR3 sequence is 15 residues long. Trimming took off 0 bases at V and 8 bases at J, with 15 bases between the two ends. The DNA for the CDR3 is TGTGCCAGCAGCGTAGGCGGAGGGGGTAGCGATGAGCAGTTCTTC. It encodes CASSVGGGGSDEQFF. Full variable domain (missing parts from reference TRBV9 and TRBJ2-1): DSGVTQTPKHLITATGQRVTLRCSPRSGDLSVYWYQQSLDQGLQFLIQYYNGEERAKGNILERFSAQQFPDLHSELNLSSLELGDSALYFCASSVGGGGSDEQFFGPGTRLTVL.